The 2 T cell receptor beta chains listed next were all sequenced from one sample in a study of blood T cell repertoires in COVID-19. Measured with immunoSEQ multiplex PCR; TCRdb has only the in-frame clones, and not every one. The table records approximately 440,000 clones, 90% of them present only once. The sequenced material came from PBMCs or T cells enriched from blood (not recorded which). Source of these receptors: a man between 18 and 35 years old who had recovered from COVID-19.

The V gene is TRBV2, the J gene TRBJ1-6; unclear D gene. V lost 6 bases and J lost 6, with 12 bases in between. The germline V gene has CDR1 SNHLY and CDR2 FYNNEI. CDR3 length equals 14 residues. Written as DNA, the CDR3 is TGTGCCAGCAGGGGCCGTAGCGGTAATTCACCCCTCCACTTT. It codes for CASRGRSGNSPLHF.

The chain links TRBV6-5 to TRBJ1-4, with D perhaps matching TRBD1 (5 bases). Trimming pared 2 bases from V and 8 bases from J, leaving 12 bases between. CDR1 and CDR2 from the germline V gene are MNHEY and SVGAGI. The CDR3 consists of 14 residues. CDR3 sequence: CASSYRGGKEKLFF. The CDR3 coding sequence is TGTGCCAGCAGTTACAGGGGTGGGAAGGAAAAACTGTTTTTT.